These 2 T cell receptor beta chains came from one sample sequenced in a study of blood T cell repertoires in COVID-19. Sequenced by immunoSEQ multiplex PCR; TCRdb stores in-frame clones only, minus some. The sample records fewer than 110,000 clones, around 90% being singletons. The sequenced sample was peripheral blood. These receptors were taken from a man between 45 and 60 years old in a cohort sampled during active COVID-19.

The chain recombines TRBV11-2 with TRBJ2-1; 8 nucleotides align to TRBD2. The CDR3 is 14 residues long. J gave up 9 bases and V 4 bases, and 8 bases lay outside the gene matches. In germline, CDR1 is SGHAT, CDR2 FQNNGV. DNA for the CDR3: TGTGCCAGCAGCTCCCGGGGGGGTTCTAGTGAGCAGTTCTTC. Translated: CASSSRGGSSEQFF. Looking up the rest from reference TRBV11-2 and TRBJ2-1 gives the full variable domain: EAGVAQSPRYKIIEKRQSVAFWCNPISGHATLYWYQQILGQGPKLLIQFQNNGVVDDSQLPKDRFSAERLKGVDSTLKIQPAKLEDSAVYLCASSSRGGSSEQFFGPGTRLTVL.

This rearrangement joins TRBV12-3 or TRBV12-4 to TRBJ1-4, with TRBD1 matching over 8 bases. V lost 6 bases and J lost 6; bases outside the gene matches: 3. There are 13 residues in the CDR3. The CDR3 spells CASRGTGDEKLFF. The CDR3 DNA reads as TGTGCCAGCAGGGGGACAGGAGATGAAAAACTGTTTTTT.